The clone carrying this T cell receptor (beta chain) occurred many times. What it recognizes is unknown. V was cut by 2 bases and J by 4 bases, with 14 bases left in between. CDR1 and CDR2 from the germline V gene are SGHTA and FQGNSA. The CDR3 consists of 15 residues. This entry is derived from a study of molecular identifiers for immune sequencing clone quantification. Using 10%, 30% or 50% RNA, naive CD8 libraries were derived from roughly 20,000 to 1,000,000 sorted cells. Naive CD8 T cells were sorted as CD8+CD4-CCR7+CD45RA+. TCR libraries were built in bulk with a published protocol and specific TCR primers. TCRdb itself ran the PCR reads through MiXCR, one entry per CDR3 protein. The sample has 250,000 to 350,000 distinct CDR3 sequences, about 21% seen once. Findings and caveats of the study: Spiked Jurkat TCR RNA equivalent to one cell was reportedly detectable in one million naive cells.

The specimen was naive CD8+ T cells from blood, with Jurkat cell RNA spiked in. The subset is: FACS-sorted CD8+CD4-CCR7+CD45RA+ naive T cells. The receptor was derived from a human donor in good health. Some libraries in this study had Jurkat cell RNA spiked in. The gene calls are TRBV7-2 and TRBJ1-2, with unresolved D. CDR3 loop: CASSLQVPPTYGYTF. Here the CDR3 DNA reads TGTGCCAGCAGCTTACAGGTTCCACCTACCTATGGCTACACCTTC.